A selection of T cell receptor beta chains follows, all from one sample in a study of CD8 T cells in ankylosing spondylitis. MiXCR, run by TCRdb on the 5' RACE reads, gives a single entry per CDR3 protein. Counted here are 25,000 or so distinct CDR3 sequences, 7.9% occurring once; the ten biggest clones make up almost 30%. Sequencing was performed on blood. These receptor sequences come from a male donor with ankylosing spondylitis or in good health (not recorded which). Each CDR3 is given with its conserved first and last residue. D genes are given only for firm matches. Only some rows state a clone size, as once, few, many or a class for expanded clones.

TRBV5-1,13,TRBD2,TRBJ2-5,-,TGCGCCAGCAGCCTCCCGGGGGGGGAGACCCAGTACTTC,CASSLPGGETQYF
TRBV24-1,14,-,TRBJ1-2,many,TGTGCCACCAGTCCCCGGGGCGCCAACTATGGCTACACCTTC,CATSPRGANYGYTF
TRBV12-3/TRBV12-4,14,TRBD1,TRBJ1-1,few,TGTGCCAGCGGTTGGACAGGGCGGGACACTGAAGCTTTCTTT,CASGWTGRDTEAFF
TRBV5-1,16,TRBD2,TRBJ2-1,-,TGCGCCAGCAGGATCAACATGCTAGCGGGAGAAAATGAGCAGTTCTTC,CASRINMLAGENEQFF
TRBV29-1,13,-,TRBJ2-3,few,TGCAGCGTTCCCCAGACTAGCACAGATACGCAGTATTTT,CSVPQTSTDTQYF
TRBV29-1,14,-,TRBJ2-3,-,TGCAGCGTCAGACAGCGGATAGCCACAGATACGCAGTATTTT,CSVRQRIATDTQYF
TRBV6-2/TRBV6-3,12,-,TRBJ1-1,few,TGTGCCAGCAGTTACATGAACACTGAAGCTTTCTTT,CASSYMNTEAFF
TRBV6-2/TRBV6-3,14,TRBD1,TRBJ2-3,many,TGTGCCAGCAGTCACCCAACAGGGGCAGATACGCAGTATTTT,CASSHPTGADTQYF
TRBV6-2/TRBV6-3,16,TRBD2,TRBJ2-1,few,TGTGCCAGCAGTAAGGGACTAGCGGGAGCGTTTGATGAGCAGTTCTTC,CASSKGLAGAFDEQFF
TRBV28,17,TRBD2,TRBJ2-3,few,TGTGCCAGCAGTTTTCCCCTGGGCGGGGGGCCCGGAGATACGCAGTATTTT,CASSFPLGGGPGDTQYF
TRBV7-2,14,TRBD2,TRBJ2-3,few,TGTGCCAGCAGCTCGGGACTAGCTCCAGATACGCAGTATTTT,CASSSGLAPDTQYF
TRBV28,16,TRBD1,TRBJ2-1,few,TGTGCCAGCAGTTTATCAGCAGGGGGCTCCTACAATGAGCAGTTCTTC,CASSLSAGGSYNEQFF
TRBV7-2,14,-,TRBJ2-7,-,TGTGCCAGCAGCTTACCCCTGAGGGTCTACGAGCAGTACTTC,CASSLPLRVYEQYF
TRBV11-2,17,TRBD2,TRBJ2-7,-,TGTGCCAGCAGCCCACGACCTAGCGGAGGGATTCCCTACGAGCAGTACTTC,CASSPRPSGGIPYEQYF
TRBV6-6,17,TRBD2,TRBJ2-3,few,TGTGCCAGCAGTTACTTAGGTCTAGCGGGGCCAACAGATACGCAGTATTTT,CASSYLGLAGPTDTQYF
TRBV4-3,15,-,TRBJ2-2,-,TGCGCCAGCAGCCAAGTCCAGGGAACCACCGGGGAGCTGTTTTTT,CASSQVQGTTGELFF
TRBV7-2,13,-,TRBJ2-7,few,TGTGCCAGCAGCTTAAGAGGCTCCTACGAGCAGTACTTC,CASSLRGSYEQYF
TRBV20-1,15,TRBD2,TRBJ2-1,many,TGCAGTGCGATAAATTGGCCTAGCGGGAGGAATGAGCAGTTCTTC,CSAINWPSGRNEQFF
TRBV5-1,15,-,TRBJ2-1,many,TGCGCCAGCAGCCTGTCCCGGGACATCATAGGGGAGCAGTTCTTC,CASSLSRDIIGEQFF
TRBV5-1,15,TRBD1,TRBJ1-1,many,TGCGCCAGCAGCGTCGAGGGACAGGGTTCGACTGAAGCTTTCTTT,CASSVEGQGSTEAFF
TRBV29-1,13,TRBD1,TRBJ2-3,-,TGCAGCGTTGCCAGGGGGCAGGGAGATACGCAGTATTTT,CSVARGQGDTQYF
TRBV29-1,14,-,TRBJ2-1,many,TGCAGCGTTGCCGGGGGGGGCAGGGGGCATGAGCAGTTCTTC,CSVAGGGRGHEQFF
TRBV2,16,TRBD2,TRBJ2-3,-,TGTGCCAGCAGAGACTTCTTAGCGGGAGGGACAGATACGCAGTATTTT,CASRDFLAGGTDTQYF
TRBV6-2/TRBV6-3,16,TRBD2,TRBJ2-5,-,TGTGCCAGCAGCCCTGGACTAGCGGGACGTGGGGAGACCCAGTACTTC,CASSPGLAGRGETQYF
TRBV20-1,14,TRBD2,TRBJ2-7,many,TGCAGTGCCCTAGCGGGAGCAAGCTCCTACGAGCAGTACTTC,CSALAGASSYEQYF
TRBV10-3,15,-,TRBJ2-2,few,TGTGCCATCAGTAAGCAGAGTTCGAACACCGGGGAGCTGTTTTTT,CAISKQSSNTGELFF